The 26 T cell receptor beta chains listed next were all sequenced from one sample in a study of T-cell reconstitution after alpha-beta-depleted transplantation in children. The library targeted TCRbeta and was prepared with unique molecular identifiers. TCRdb processed the PCR reads anew with MiXCR; each CDR3 protein has one entry. Among around 240,000 distinct CDR3 sequences listed, 9.7% were seen once. Source: PBMCs from the stem cell graft donor, taken from the stem cell graft. The receptors were gathered from a human donor who donated a stem cell graft to a child with SCID.

This clonotype was seen repeatedly, ten times or more. This sequence joins TRBV5-1 and TRBJ1-2; no firm D call. Germline V gene sequence: CDR1 SGHRS, CDR2 YFSETQ. The V end was cut by 0 bases, the J end by 4 bases, with 10 bases between. The CDR3 covers 14 residues. For the CDR3, the DNA is TGCGCCAGCAGCTTGGAAGTCAGGAGCTATGGCTACACCTTC. It encodes CASSLEVRSYGYTF.

This clonotype was counted ten times or more. The CDR3 loop reads CASSLVDGWAYNEQFF. The DNA for the CDR3 is TGTGCCAGCAGCTTAGTAGACGGGTGGGCCTACAATGAGCAGTTCTTC. The chain recombines TRBV7-8 with TRBJ2-1; D is uncertain. Germline V CDR1 and CDR2: SGHVS, FQNEAQ. The CDR3 has 16 amino acids. Trimming pared 1 base from V and 2 bases from J, leaving 12 bases between.

This clonotype was detected many times. The chain links TRBV15 to TRBJ1-1; D uncertain. This CDR3 is built from 14 residues. Per the germline V gene, CDR1 is LNHNV and CDR2 is YYDKDF (reference sequence). V lost 8 bases, J lost 1 base, and 14 bases lay in between. This CDR3 is CATSRPGENTEAFF. CDR3 DNA: TGTGCCACCTCCCGACCCGGGGAGAACACTGAAGCTTTCTTT.

This clonotype was detected many times. The chain joins TRBV5-1 to TRBJ2-5; the D is unclear. The V gene lost 2 bases and the J gene lost 3 bases, with 8 bases spanning the gap. Germline CDR1 reads SGHRS; CDR2 reads YFSETQ. This CDR3 has 13 residues. The CDR3 DNA follows: TGCGCCAGCAGCTTTGGAGTAAAAGAGACCCAGTACTTC. Its translation is CASSFGVKETQYF.

This clonotype was observed at least ten times. The chain recombines TRBV6-1 with TRBJ1-4; TRBD1 aligns across 11 bases. CDR3 length: 15 amino acids. Germline V gene data show CDR1 as MNHNS and CDR2 as SASEGT. V lost 6 bases to trimming and J lost 10 bases; unmatched junction nucleotides: 10. The CDR3, as DNA: TGTGCCAGCAGACCGGGCCGGGACAGGGGGGCAAAACTGTTTTTT. This gives the protein CASRPGRDRGAKLFF.

Only a few counts were recorded for this clonotype. V gene TRBV5-1 combines with J gene TRBJ2-7, with D uncertain. Trimming took 4 bases from V and 5 from J, leaving 16 bases between them. Germline-derived CDR1 and CDR2 are SGHRS and YFSETQ. The CDR3 contains 14 residues. CDR3 nucleotides: TGCGCCAGCAGCCCAACACCGAGTTCCGACGAGCAGTACTTC. Amino acids: CASSPTPSSDEQYF.

This clonotype has ten or more counts. V gene TRBV30 combines with J gene TRBJ2-3, with D tentatively TRBD1 (5 bases). This CDR3 has 16 amino acids. The germline gives CDR1 GTSNPN, CDR2 SVGIG (reference sequence). Trimming shortened V by 1 base and J by 4 bases, and 18 bases separated the two germline ends. The CDR3 is CAWSDVIGEGADTQYF. CDR3 in DNA: TGTGCCTGGAGTGACGTAATAGGGGAAGGCGCAGATACGCAGTATTTT.

This clonotype has a single count. The junction departs from the called germline gene at one end, perhaps through a read error. The chain carries TRBV4-2 and TRBJ2-5; 7 nucleotides agree with TRBD1. The CDR3 is 17 amino acids. Per the germline V gene, CDR1 is LGHNA and CDR2 is YNFKEQ. CDR3 DNA: TGTGCCAGCCGCCAAGAATTTGGACAGGAGGTCCGTGAGACCCAGTACTTC. This translates into CASRQEFGQEVRETQYF.

With regard to this clonotype: The germline gene is not matched at one end of the junction; a read error may be the cause. The gene calls are TRBV20-1 and TRBJ1-4; D remains ambiguous. The CDR3 covers 16 residues. Germline V gene data show CDR1 as DFQATT and CDR2 as SNEGSKA (reference sequence). The CDR3 bases are TGCAGTGCTAGAGATCCCAAAAAAAATCCGCCCGAAAAAATGTTTTTC. Protein sequence: CSARDPKKNPPEKMFF.

This clonotype occurred many times. CDR3: CASSQDVGQGSILGSPLHF. CDR3 nucleotide sequence: TGCGCCAGCAGCCAAGATGTTGGACAGGGGTCGATTTTGGGTTCACCCCTCCACTTT. The V and J genes are TRBV4-3 and TRBJ1-6; 9 bases are a match to TRBD1. V gave up 0 bases and J gave up 9 bases; unmatched junction bases: 15. This CDR3 spans 19 amino acids. Germline V gives CDR1 LGHNA, CDR2 YSLEER.

This clonotype was found many times. CDR3 sequence: CSANQGGYGNTIYF. CDR3 in DNA: TGCAGTGCTAACCAAGGGGGCTATGGAAACACCATATATTTT. The V gene is TRBV20-1, the J gene TRBJ1-3, with 7 bases that match TRBD1. CDR1 is DFQATT and CDR2 is SNEGSKA in the germline V gene (reference sequence). J lost 3 bases, V lost 4 bases, and 6 bases had no gene match. The CDR3 totals 14 residues.

This clonotype was recorded at least ten times. CDR3 coding DNA: TGTGCCAGCAGCCCTACTGACCCTGCCTACGAGCAGTACTTC. Protein sequence: CASSPTDPAYEQYF. The rearrangement uses TRBV9 and TRBJ2-7, with D uncertain. The CDR3 runs 14 residues. The germline V gene encodes CDR1 SGDLS and CDR2 YYNGEE. V lost 4 bases, J lost 2 bases, and 13 bases lay in between.

The rearrangement joins TRBV5-5 to TRBJ2-1; 7 bases are a match to TRBD1. Germline V gene data show CDR1 as SGHKS and CDR2 as YYEKEE (reference sequence). There are 17 residues in the CDR3. J lost 5 bases, V lost 4 bases, and 15 bases had no gene match. The DNA of the CDR3 is TGTGCCAGCAGCACGACAGGGAAGAATGGTCAAGACAATGAGCAGTTCTTC. It codes for CASSTTGKNGQDNEQFF.

The sample holds many counts of this clonotype. The rearrangement links TRBV5-1 to TRBJ1-5; D call uncertain. The CDR3 sequence is 14 residues long. V lost 5 bases and J 6 bases, leaving 15 bases between the germline ends. Germline V CDR1 and CDR2: SGHRS, YFSETQ. CDR3 residues: CASRPDPLGQPQHF. The CDR3 bases are TGCGCCAGCAGGCCTGACCCGTTAGGTCAGCCCCAGCATTTT.

This rearrangement joins TRBV9 to TRBJ2-1, with a tentative D call TRBD2 (6 bases). The CDR3 has 15 amino acids. Germline V gene lookup returns CDR1 SGDLS and CDR2 YYNGEE. V was shortened by 3 bases and J by 6 bases, with 16 bases between the two germline ends. CDR3 sequence (DNA): TGTGCCAGCAGCGCCGGGGGTTGGGGGTCCAATGAGCAGTTCTTC. It codes for CASSAGGWGSNEQFF. Together with reference TRBV9 and TRBJ2-1, the CDR3 gives the full variable domain: DSGVTQTPKHLITATGQRVTLRCSPRSGDLSVYWYQQSLDQGLQFLIQYYNGEERAKGNILERFSAQQFPDLHSELNLSSLELGDSALYFCASSAGGWGSNEQFFGPGTRLTVL.

This clonotype has a count of ten or more. The chain joins TRBV5-1 to TRBJ1-1, with D uncertain. Germline loops: CDR1 SGHRS, CDR2 YFSETQ. V was shortened by 2 bases and J by 5 bases, with 22 bases between the two germline ends. The CDR3 totals 17 residues. CDR3 protein: CASSFSSGARGSTEAFF. The DNA for the CDR3 is TGCGCCAGCAGCTTTTCTTCGGGAGCCCGGGGATCTACTGAAGCTTTCTTT.

At least ten counts were recorded for this clonotype. The chain couples TRBV7-2 to TRBJ2-7, with D hard to call. The CDR3 is 13 amino acids. Trimming took off 2 bases at V and 2 bases at J, with 7 bases between the two ends. Germline CDR1 SGHTA, CDR2 FQGNSA. DNA for the CDR3: TGTGCCAGCAGCTTAATAGAGACCTACGAGCAGTACTTC. Translated, it gives CASSLIETYEQYF.

There are many counts of this clonotype. V and J are TRBV7-2 and TRBJ2-2, with D possibly TRBD2 on 5 matching bases. V lost 7 bases to trimming and J lost 4 bases, with 16 bases between them. Germline CDR1 is SGHTA and CDR2 is FQGNSA. The CDR3 runs 15 residues. CDR3 nucleotides: TGTGCCAGCACACAGTGGGCAGGAGGCACCGGGGAGCTGTTTTTT. Translating gives CASTQWAGGTGELFF.

There are many counts of this clonotype. The chain is built from TRBV5-6 and TRBJ2-5; 10 bases map to TRBD2. The CDR3 spans 15 residues. Germline V CDR1 and CDR2: SGHDT, YYEEEE. The J segment lost 2 bases and the V segment lost 2 bases, leaving 3 bases of the junction unmatched. CDR3 nucleotides: TGTGCCAGCAGCTTCCTAGCGGGGGATCAAGAGACCCAGTACTTC. Its translation: CASSFLAGDQETQYF. Filled out from reference TRBV5-6 and TRBJ2-5, the complete variable domain reads DAGVTQSPTHLIKTRGQQVTLRCSPKSGHDTVSWYQQALGQGPQFIFQYYEEEERQRGNFPDRFSGHQFPNYSSELNVNALLLGDSALYLCASSFLAGDQETQYFGPGTRLLVL.

This clonotype occurred many times. The chain carries TRBV6-5 and TRBJ1-2; D possibly corresponds to TRBD1 (5 bases). Germline V gives CDR1 MNHEY, CDR2 SVGAGI. Trimming removed 2 bases at V and 5 bases at J, with 12 bases between. This CDR3 is 14 amino acids long. CDR3 sequence (DNA): TGTGCCAGCAGTTACGGGGGGTCGAGGTATGGCTACACCTTC. Its protein product is CASSYGGSRYGYTF.

This clonotype was seen a handful of times. The V gene is TRBV28, the J gene TRBJ2-7, with a tentative D call TRBD1 (5 bases). CDR3 length: 12 amino acids. Trimming left V 5 bases short and J 2 bases short, with 7 bases between. Germline lookup yields CDR1 MDHEN and CDR2 SYDVKM. The CDR3 region has the DNA TGTGCCAGCAGTAAGACAGCCTACGAGCAGTACTTC. Translation: CASSKTAYEQYF.

This clonotype has a count of ten or more. The rearrangement uses TRBV5-1 and TRBJ2-1; 7 bases map to TRBD2. The germline CDR1 and CDR2 sequences are SGHRS and YFSETQ. With 0 bases clipped from V and 4 bases from J, the junction kept 4 bases outside the gene matches. The CDR3 covers 15 residues. In DNA form, the CDR3 reads TGCGCCAGCAGCTTGGTGGGGGGGGGATACAATGAGCAGTTCTTC. Its translation: CASSLVGGGYNEQFF.

Many counts were recorded for this clonotype. The chain couples TRBV11-2 to TRBJ2-3; TRBD2 matches at 9 bases. The CDR3 has 17 residues. V lost 4 bases and J lost 6; bases outside the gene matches: 14. Germline-derived CDR1 and CDR2 are SGHAT and FQNNGV. CDR3 in DNA: TGTGCCAGCAGCTCCATCGGCGGGGGGGCGGCCCGGGATACGCAGTATTTT. Its protein product is CASSSIGGGAARDTQYF.

With respect to this clonotype: Compared with germline, one end of the junction differs, possibly owing to a read error. The chain couples TRBV28 to TRBJ2-3; 9 bases agree with TRBD2. The CDR3 has 15 amino acids. Germline V gene lookup returns CDR1 MDHEN and CDR2 SYDVKM. The CDR3 coding sequence is TGTGCCAGCGGTTTGGGCGGGGGGGCCCCAGATACGCAGTATTTT. As protein: CASGLGGGAPDTQYF.

This clonotype was counted many times. The rearrangement uses TRBV15 and TRBJ2-3; 10 bases fit TRBD2. The CDR3 totals 16 residues. From germline, CDR1 is LNHNV and CDR2 YYDKDF (reference sequence). Trimming took 3 bases from V and 2 from J; bases not matched to a gene: 5. The CDR3 region is CATSRRLAGPTDTQYF. The CDR3 DNA sequence: TGTGCCACCAGCAGGCGACTAGCGGGTCCCACAGATACGCAGTATTTT.

In its sample, this clonotype was seen many times. The genes are TRBV20-1 and TRBJ2-7; 7 bases are shared with TRBD1. The germline CDR1 and CDR2 sequences are DFQATT and SNEGSKA (reference sequence). The CDR3 length is 13 residues. Trimming removed 6 bases from V and 2 bases from J; junction bases left unmatched: 7. The CDR3 is CSADRERAYEQYF. CDR3 DNA: TGCAGTGCAGACAGGGAAAGGGCCTACGAGCAGTACTTC.